This entry concerns a single T cell receptor (beta chain). The data derive from a study of molecular identifiers for immune sequencing clone quantification. Looking at the study overall: Replicate RNA came from 20,000 or 100,000 naive CD8 cells and was split five ways, and four parts were sequenced.

V was clipped by 1 base and J by 1 base, with 11 bases between them. The CDR3 length is 15 residues. Germline V gene data show CDR1 as MGHRA and CDR2 as YSYEKL. TCRdb itself ran the PCR reads through MiXCR, one entry per CDR3 protein. The data contain fewer than 350,000 distinct CDR3 sequences, 20% to 25% of them seen just once; the ten biggest clones take up roughly 0.8%. This sequence originates from a human donor in good health. Some libraries in this study had Jurkat cell RNA spiked in. This chain uses TRBV4-1 with TRBJ2-7, with D tentatively TRBD1 (5 bases). Sequencing was performed on naive CD8+ T cells from blood, with Jurkat cell RNA spiked in. The subset denotes: FACS-sorted CD8+CD4-CCR7+CD45RA+ naive T cells. In DNA, the CDR3 is TGCGCCAGCAGCCAAGCGGCCCAGGGTTCCTACGAGCAGTACTTC. Its translation: CASSQAAQGSYEQYF.